A selection of T cell receptor beta chains follows, all from one sample in a study of identical twins. MiXCR was run by TCRdb on the 5' RACE reads, yielding one entry per CDR3 protein. Among 1.5 million to 2 million distinct CDR3 sequences, about 30% were seen once, and the ten largest hold roughly 0.3%. The sequenced sample was cord blood. All receptors come from a newborn girl in good health. Each CDR3 is given with its conserved first and last residue. The D gene is left open where the match is weak. A row's size may be missing; if present it is once, few, many or a size class.

d_call	clone_size	v_call	j_call	cdr3_nt	cdr3_aa
TRBD1	NA	TRBV7-9	TRBJ1-4	TGTGCCAGCAGCGCCCTCAGGACAGGGGATGAAAAACTGTTTTTT	CASSALRTGDEKLFF
TRBD2	few	TRBV4-1	TRBJ2-3	TGCGCCAGCAGCCAAGGAGGCGGGAGGGCCCCCACAGATACGCAGTATTTT	CASSQGGGRAPTDTQYF
TRBD1	NA	TRBV9	TRBJ2-1	TGTGCCAGCAGCGTAAAGGGGACAGGGGCCACCAATGAGCAGTTCTTC	CASSVKGTGATNEQFF
NA	NA	TRBV4-1	TRBJ2-7	TGCGCCAGCAGCCAGCCCTTAGAGGGACAGTACTTC	CASSQPLEGQYF
NA	NA	TRBV20-1	TRBJ2-7	TGCAATGCTTACCGGGACACGTCCTACGAGCAGTACTTC	CNAYRDTSYEQYF
NA	NA	TRBV20-1	TRBJ2-7	TGCAGTGCCCGCGGGGTCTCGAACGAGCAGTACTTC	CSARGVSNEQYF
TRBD1	NA	TRBV14	TRBJ1-2	TGTGCCAGCAGCCCGGGACAGTCTAAAGGCTACACCTTC	CASSPGQSKGYTF
NA	many	TRBV11-2	TRBJ2-7	TGTGCCAGCAGCTTAGTAGCGCCCTACTCCTACGAGCAGTACTTC	CASSLVAPYSYEQYF
TRBD2	few	TRBV10-3	TRBJ2-3	TGTGCCAGTCTAGCGGGCCAACAAGCAGATACGCAGTATTTT	CASLAGQQADTQYF
NA	NA	TRBV20-1	TRBJ1-5	TGCAGTGCCAGGGGTGCGCAGCCCCAGCATTTT	CSARGAQPQHF
NA	many	TRBV11-1	TRBJ2-3	TGTGCCAGCAGCTTACGTGAGGATACGCAGTATTTT	CASSLREDTQYF
NA	NA	TRBV6-2/TRBV6-3	TRBJ2-2	TGTGCCAGCACCTTCGGACCCCTCACCGGGGAGCTGTTTTTT	CASTFGPLTGELFF
NA	NA	TRBV2	TRBJ2-2	TGTGCCAGCAGGAGGACAGTAGGCGGGGAGCTGTTTTTT	CASRRTVGGELFF
TRBD2	few	TRBV11-1	TRBJ2-3	TGTGCCAGCAGCTTAGGGAGACTAGCCGAGGAGTCAGATACGCAGTATTTT	CASSLGRLAEESDTQYF
NA	once	TRBV4-1	TRBJ2-7	TGCGCCAGCAGCCAAGGGCCCAACTACAATGAGCAGTACTTC	CASSQGPNYNEQYF
NA	NA	TRBV25-1	TRBJ2-3	TGTGCCAGCAGTGAATACGGCAGCCCCCGCACAGATACGCAGTATTTT	CASSEYGSPRTDTQYF
TRBD1	NA	TRBV28	TRBJ2-1	TGTGCCAGCAGTTCCCTCAGGGGGCGCCCTTACAATGAGCAGTTCTTC	CASSSLRGRPYNEQFF
NA	NA	TRBV15	TRBJ2-4	TGTGCCACCAGCTCGAGAATCGGGGGAGCGAACATTCAGTACTTC	CATSSRIGGANIQYF
TRBD1	NA	TRBV4-1	TRBJ1-2	TGCGCCAGCAGCCACCCGACAGGGAAACGGTATGGCTACACCTTC	CASSHPTGKRYGYTF
TRBD2	few	TRBV28	TRBJ2-7	TGTGCCAGCAGCTCTAGCGGATTAAGCTCCTACGAGCAGTACTTC	CASSSSGLSSYEQYF
NA	NA	TRBV28	TRBJ2-7	TGTGCCAGCAGTTTTCCCCTCTCAATGAAAAGCGGCTACGAGCAGTACTTC	CASSFPLSMKSGYEQYF
NA	few	TRBV29-1	TRBJ1-2	TGCAGCGTCGCTAAGGCAGGGGCAGCTAACTATGGCTACACCTTC	CSVAKAGAANYGYTF
TRBD2	few	TRBV25-1	TRBJ2-1	TGTGCCAGCAGTGTTTCTCCGGGACTAGCGGGAGATGAGCAGTTCTTC	CASSVSPGLAGDEQFF
TRBD2	NA	TRBV6-1	TRBJ2-3	TGTGCCAGCAGTGGGGCTAGCGGGAGTCAGTGGACAGATACGCAGTATTTT	CASSGASGSQWTDTQYF
NA	few	TRBV10-3	TRBJ2-3	TGTGCCATCAAGGGAGGAATCACAGATACGCAGTATTTT	CAIKGGITDTQYF
TRBD2	NA	TRBV7-2	TRBJ2-7	TGTGCCAGCAGCTTAGTGGCGCTAGCGGGAGGTGAGCAGTACTTC	CASSLVALAGGEQYF
TRBD2	few	TRBV5-1	TRBJ2-3	TGCGCCAGCAAACGACTAGCGGGGCCAGATACGCAGTATTTT	CASKRLAGPDTQYF
NA	NA	TRBV5-6	TRBJ1-5	TGTGCCAGCAGCTTGGCCGGGACATCTAGCAATCAGCCCCAGCATTTT	CASSLAGTSSNQPQHF
NA	few	TRBV4-1	TRBJ2-7	TGCGCCAGCAGCCAAGAGTGGGGTCCCCTGTACGAGCAGTACTTC	CASSQEWGPLYEQYF
NA	few	TRBV4-2	TRBJ1-5	TGTGCCAGCAGCCAAGAAGGAAAATCGATTCAGCCCCAGCATTTT	CASSQEGKSIQPQHF
NA	few	TRBV2	TRBJ1-1	TGTGCCTCCAGACAACGGCTACTCACTGAAGCTTTCTTT	CASRQRLLTEAFF
NA	NA	TRBV9	TRBJ2-7	TGTGCCAGCAGCATAGACGCGTCTATCTACTACGAGCAGTACTTC	CASSIDASIYYEQYF
TRBD1	NA	TRBV3-1	TRBJ2-1	TGTGCCAGCGGACGTCAGGGGGCAGGAAATGAGCAGTTCTTC	CASGRQGAGNEQFF
NA	few	TRBV12-3/TRBV12-4	TRBJ1-1	TGTGCCAGCAGTTTAGGACGGCAACTCACTGAAGCTTTCTTT	CASSLGRQLTEAFF
TRBD2	once	TRBV20-1	TRBJ2-1	TGCAGTGCTCCTAGCGGGGTTACCTACAATGAGCAGTTCTTC	CSAPSGVTYNEQFF
NA	few	TRBV5-1	TRBJ2-3	TGCGCCAGCAGCTTCGGCCCGTTCACAGATACGCAGTATTTT	CASSFGPFTDTQYF
NA	few	TRBV27	TRBJ2-1	TGTGCCAGCAGTTTATCAATTCTTGTGGGGGGCCGATACAATGAGCAGTTCTTC	CASSLSILVGGRYNEQFF
TRBD1	NA	TRBV29-1	TRBJ2-4	TGCAGCGTTGTACAGGGGATAGACATTCAGTACTTC	CSVVQGIDIQYF
TRBD2	few	TRBV4-1	TRBJ2-3	TGCGCCAGCAGTCTCTATAGCGGGAGGGGAGGAGATACGCAGTATTTT	CASSLYSGRGGDTQYF
TRBD1	NA	TRBV3-1	TRBJ1-2	TGTGCCAGCAGCCACAGACAGGGTTTTGGCTACACCTTC	CASSHRQGFGYTF
NA	few	TRBV7-6	TRBJ1-2	TGTGCCAGCAGCTTAGAACTTAGGGGCTACACCTTC	CASSLELRGYTF
NA	few	TRBV7-9	TRBJ1-2	TGTGCCAGCAGCAATACAAAGGCAAATTCCTATGGCTACACCTTC	CASSNTKANSYGYTF
NA	NA	TRBV30	TRBJ2-5	TGTGCCTGGAGTGGGACTTTCCAAGAGACCCAGTACTTC	CAWSGTFQETQYF
NA	many	TRBV29-1	TRBJ2-7	TGCAGCGTTGAAGAGGACAGACCCTACGAGCAGTACTTC	CSVEEDRPYEQYF
TRBD1	few	TRBV20-1	TRBJ1-5	TGCAGTGCTAGAAAGCTCGGGACAGCTTATAGCAATCAGCCCCAGCATTTT	CSARKLGTAYSNQPQHF
NA	few	TRBV20-1	TRBJ2-5	TGCAGTGCTAGTCTGACCGCGAGGACCCAGTACTTC	CSASLTARTQYF